This entry lists 27 T cell receptor beta chains sequenced from one sample in a study of human T cells and chemical hapten exposure. TCRdb passed the RACE reads through MiXCR, listing each CDR3 protein once. The repertoire consists of 85,000 to 95,000 distinct CDR3 sequences, with about 8.6% occurring once and the leading ten covering 2.5% to 3.5%. Noted time point: healthy volunteer bleed at 2 weeks. The authors' total RNA extraction used unfractionated whole blood. The material sequenced was whole blood. These receptors were taken from a female donor in good health. Some clones in this sample may be carry-over from other donors' samples.

CDR3 amino acids: CASSSGQGTSTDTQYF. CDR3 nucleotide sequence: TGCGCCAGCAGCTCCGGACAGGGCACTAGCACAGATACGCAGTATTTT. The V gene is TRBV5-1, the J gene TRBJ2-3, with 8 bases identical to TRBD1. V dropped 3 bases and J dropped 0; count of bases not matched to a gene: 6. This CDR3 is 16 amino acids long. Germline V gene sequence: CDR1 SGHRS, CDR2 YFSETQ. The whole variable domain, remainder taken from reference TRBV5-1 and TRBJ2-3, is KAGVTQTPRYLIKTRGQQVTLSCSPISGHRSVSWYQQTPGQGLQFLFEYFSETQRNKGNFPGRFSGRQFSNSRSEMNVSTLELGDSALYLCASSSGQGTSTDTQYFGPGTRLTVL.

This clonotype came up many times. The chain employs TRBV4-1 and TRBJ2-5; the D is unclear. V was pared by 0 bases and J by 1 base, with 9 bases between. Per germline, CDR1 MGHRA and CDR2 YSYEKL. The CDR3 totals 15 residues. This chain's CDR3 is CASSQDLVSQETQYF. The CDR3 coding sequence is TGCGCCAGCAGCCAAGATCTGGTCAGCCAAGAGACCCAGTACTTC.

At least ten counts were recorded for this clonotype. The chain carries TRBV29-1 and TRBJ2-3; the match to TRBD1 covers 9 bases. The J segment lost 0 bases and the V segment lost 8 bases, leaving 9 bases of the junction unmatched. The CDR3 is made up of 15 amino acids. Germline V gene sequence: CDR1 SQVTM, CDR2 ANQGSEA. CDR3 residues: CSSDMTGGSTDTQYF. CDR3 coding DNA: TGCAGCTCCGATATGACAGGGGGAAGCACAGATACGCAGTATTTT.

This clonotype was observed a single time. A read error may be the cause here, since a much bigger clone is one base away. This chain uses TRBV20-1 with TRBJ1-4, with unresolved D. The CDR3 length is 14 residues. Germline CDR1 is DFQATT and CDR2 is SNEGSKA (reference sequence). V lost 0 bases to trimming and J lost 9 bases, with 14 bases between them. CDR3: CSARETRGRQKLFF. In DNA form, the CDR3 reads TGCAGTGCTAGAGAGACAAGAGGCAGGCAAAAACTGTTTTTT.

The chain recombines TRBV12-3 or TRBV12-4 with TRBJ1-5, with D perhaps TRBD1 (6 bases). This CDR3 is 16 amino acids long. Trimming removed 2 bases from V and 3 bases from J, with 14 bases in between. The CDR3 coding sequence is TGTGCCAGCAGTTTATCTGGGCAGGGGCTCAATCAGCCCCAGCATTTT. As protein: CASSLSGQGLNQPQHF.

The rearrangement links TRBV28 to TRBJ1-2; D might be TRBD1 (6 bases). The germline V and J ends were trimmed by 3 bases and 4 bases, with 15 bases remaining between them. Germline-derived CDR1 and CDR2 are MDHEN and SYDVKM. This CDR3 comprises 15 residues. The CDR3 sequence: CASSLRTASIYGYTF. The CDR3 nucleotides read TGTGCCAGCAGTTTGCGGACAGCCTCCATCTATGGCTACACCTTC.

This chain links TRBV12-3 or TRBV12-4 with TRBJ2-3; TRBD2 matches 12 bases. CDR3 length: 16 amino acids. With V trimmed by 5 bases and J by 10 bases, 13 bases remained unmatched. CDR3 DNA sequence: TGTGCCAGCAGTCCTAGACTAGCGGGGGCGATCGTGGCGCAGTATTTT. Amino acids: CASSPRLAGAIVAQYF.

The chain joins TRBV4-3 to TRBJ2-7; TRBD1 or TRBD2 may be the D gene (6 bases each). CDR1 is LGHNA, CDR2 YSLEER, per germline. The CDR3 loop spans 18 amino acids. The V gene lost 1 base and the J gene lost 6 bases, with 25 bases spanning the gap. CDR3 amino acids: CASSQAIWRGHILPEQYF. CDR3 nucleotides: TGCGCCAGCAGCCAAGCTATATGGAGGGGACACATATTACCCGAGCAGTACTTC.

The rearrangement uses TRBV25-1 and TRBJ2-7; D is perhaps TRBD1 (5 bases). Germline-derived CDR1 and CDR2 are MGHDK and SYGVNS. V gave up 2 bases and J gave up 6 bases, with 5 bases separating them. The CDR3 has 11 amino acids. The CDR3 bases are TGTGCCAGCAGTGAAGGGGCCGAGCAGTACTTC. This translates into CASSEGAEQYF.

This clonotype was counted between two and nine times. This sequence joins TRBV7-2 and TRBJ2-3, with 11 bases lining up with TRBD2. V was clipped by 1 base and J by 3 bases; unmatched bases: 3. Germline lookup yields CDR1 SGHTA and CDR2 FQGNSA. The CDR3 is 16 residues long. The CDR3 reads CASSLELAGVTDTQYF. The CDR3 DNA follows: TGTGCCAGCAGCTTAGAACTAGCGGGAGTTACAGATACGCAGTATTTT.

The chain uses TRBV15 and TRBJ2-3, with 9 bases that match TRBD2. Germline V gives CDR1 LNHNV, CDR2 YYDKDF (reference sequence). Trimming took 0 bases from V and 4 from J; bases not matched to a gene: 8. The CDR3 length is 17 residues. CDR3 in DNA: TGTGCCACCAGCAGAGATCAATTTGCGGGAGGGTCAGATACGCAGTATTTT. Its protein is CATSRDQFAGGSDTQYF.

This chain connects TRBV20-1 to TRBJ1-5; D unclear. The germline V and J ends were trimmed by 0 bases and 6 bases, with 18 bases remaining between them. Germline lookup yields CDR1 DFQATT and CDR2 SNEGSKA (reference sequence). The CDR3 sequence is 16 residues long. CDR3 in amino acids: CSARDLEWGAVQPQHF. The CDR3 bases are TGCAGTGCTAGAGATTTGGAGTGGGGTGCGGTTCAGCCCCAGCATTTT.

The V and J genes are TRBV28 and TRBJ2-7; D may be TRBD2 (6 bases). The CDR3 runs 14 residues. From germline, CDR1 is MDHEN and CDR2 SYDVKM. Trimming took 8 bases from V and 3 from J, leaving 17 bases between them. The CDR3 reads CASRTSLPDYEQYF. The CDR3 region has the DNA TGTGCCAGCCGTACTAGCTTACCCGACTACGAGCAGTACTTC. The full variable domain, its missing parts supplied by reference TRBV28 and TRBJ2-7, is DVKVTQSSRYLVKRTGEKVFLECVQDMDHENMFWYRQDPGLGLRLIYFSYDVKMKEKGDIPEGYSVSREKKERFSLILESASTNQTSMYLCASRTSLPDYEQYFGPGTRLTVT.

The chain combines TRBV12-3 or TRBV12-4 with TRBJ1-3; maybe TRBD1 (6 bases). This CDR3 is 15 amino acids long. V gave up 3 bases and J gave up 2 bases, with 11 bases separating them. CDR3 DNA: TGTGCCAGCAGTTTTGTACAGGGAACTGGAAACACCATATATTTT. Protein: CASSFVQGTGNTIYF.

V and J are TRBV20-1 and TRBJ2-1; 11 positions agree with TRBD2. The ends lost 0 bases at V and 8 bases at J; junction bases unmatched: 9. Germline V lookup: CDR1 DFQATT, CDR2 SNEGSKA (reference sequence). The CDR3 runs 16 residues. As DNA, the CDR3 is TGCAGTGCTAGAGACCCCAGGATAGCGGGAGGGGATGAGCAGTTCTTC. Translation gives CSARDPRIAGGDEQFF.

The chain has TRBV5-4 and TRBJ2-6; D gene unclear. The germline V gene encodes CDR1 SGHNT and CDR2 YYREEE (reference sequence). V gave up 4 bases and J gave up 4 bases, with 12 bases separating them. CDR3 length: 15 residues. DNA of the CDR3: TGTGCCAGCAGCCTATCCCTAAGGGGGGCCAACGTCCTGACTTTC. It encodes CASSLSLRGANVLTF.

This clonotype was picked up a small number of times. This sequence joins TRBV28 and TRBJ2-7; TRBD1 might be the D (6 bases). With 4 bases removed from V and 2 bases from J, the gap between germline ends came to 15 bases. Germline V lookup: CDR1 MDHEN, CDR2 SYDVKM. The CDR3 sequence is 15 residues long. For the CDR3, the DNA is TGTGCCAGCAGTTCTCACAGGGACCCACCCTACGAGCAGTACTTC. Translation gives CASSSHRDPPYEQYF. The full variable domain, in which reference TRBV28 and TRBJ2-7 provide the parts outside the CDR3, is DVKVTQSSRYLVKRTGEKVFLECVQDMDHENMFWYRQDPGLGLRLIYFSYDVKMKEKGDIPEGYSVSREKKERFSLILESASTNQTSMYLCASSSHRDPPYEQYFGPGTRLTVT.

This clonotype was seen more than once but under ten times. The chain joins TRBV19 to TRBJ1-4; no clear D. The CDR3 consists of 14 residues. CDR1 and CDR2 from the germline V gene are LNHDA and SQIVND (reference sequence). Trimming shortened V by 2 bases and J by 4 bases, and 8 bases separated the two germline ends. This chain's CDR3 is CASSISRGNEKLFF. CDR3 bases: TGTGCCAGTAGTATAAGCCGGGGTAATGAAAAACTGTTTTTT.

This clonotype was picked up many times. This chain uses TRBV3-1 with TRBJ2-3; D perhaps matches TRBD2 (6 bases). This CDR3 spans 14 amino acids. From germline, CDR1 is LGHDT and CDR2 YNNKEL (reference sequence). Trimming pared 2 bases from V and 6 bases from J, leaving 12 bases between. CDR3 loop: CASSQTGALDTQYF. In DNA, the CDR3 is TGTGCCAGCAGCCAAACGGGAGCCCTCGATACGCAGTATTTT.

The V and J genes are TRBV24-1 and TRBJ2-1; D not resolved. Between the trimmed V and J ends, which lost 3 bases and 7 bases, there was a span of 9 bases. Looked up from germline, CDR1 is KGHDR and CDR2 is SFDVKD. The CDR3 length is 13 residues. In nucleotides, the CDR3 is TGTGCCACCAGTGATCCCGTACGGAATGAGCAGTTCTTC. Translation gives CATSDPVRNEQFF.

In this sample, this clonotype turned up a few times. The chain carries TRBV6-2 or TRBV6-3 and TRBJ2-1, with 8 positions matching TRBD2. Germline CDR1 and CDR2: MNHEY and SVGEGT. The V segment lost 4 bases and the J segment 4 bases; nucleotides outside the gene matches: 9. The CDR3 is made up of 16 amino acids. Here the CDR3 reads CASSSRLARIYNEQFF. The CDR3 nucleotides read TGTGCCAGCAGTTCCCGACTAGCGAGGATTTACAATGAGCAGTTCTTC.

This clonotype was observed at least ten times. The rearrangement joins TRBV3-2 to TRBJ2-1; TRBD2, the D gene given by the table, was not confirmed from the DNA. TRBV3-2 is a listed pseudogene. This CDR3 is 19 amino acids long. CDR3 nucleotide sequence: TGTGCCAGCAACAATAAAATACCTAGCGGGAGGGAAGGCTACAATGAGCAGTTCTTC. The encoded protein is CASNNKIPSGREGYNEQFF.

The J gene is TRBJ2-2, the V gene TRBV28; the D is unclear. The CDR3 is made up of 13 amino acids. The V gene lost 1 base and the J gene lost 6 bases, with 6 bases spanning the gap. Germline V gene sequence: CDR1 MDHEN, CDR2 SYDVKM. CDR3 sequence: CASSLFVPGELFF. As DNA, the CDR3 is TGTGCCAGCAGTTTATTTGTCCCCGGGGAGCTGTTTTTT.

In this sample, this clonotype turned up many times. This sequence joins TRBV5-6 and TRBJ1-6; D gene uncertain. This CDR3 spans 15 amino acids. The germline CDR1 and CDR2 sequences are SGHDT and YYEEEE. V dropped 0 bases and J dropped 6 bases, with 10 bases sitting between them. CDR3 in amino acids: CASSLEPGPNSPLHF. The CDR3 nucleotides read TGTGCCAGCAGCTTGGAGCCGGGCCCTAATTCACCCCTCCACTTT. Using reference TRBV5-6 and TRBJ1-6 for the parts outside the CDR3, the full variable domain is DAGVTQSPTHLIKTRGQQVTLRCSPKSGHDTVSWYQQALGQGPQFIFQYYEEEERQRGNFPDRFSGHQFPNYSSELNVNALLLGDSALYLCASSLEPGPNSPLHFGNGTRLTVT.

The table lists this clonotype with many counts. This chain links TRBV28 with TRBJ2-5; D might be TRBD1 (5 bases). This CDR3 is built from 14 residues. V was cut by 2 bases and J by 1 base, with 8 bases left in between. Germline CDR1 MDHEN, CDR2 SYDVKM. The CDR3 DNA reads as TGTGCCAGCAGTTTAAGGGGCGGCCAAGAGACCCAGTACTTC. Protein product: CASSLRGGQETQYF.

CDR3 DNA: TGTGCCAGCAGTTTAGGCATAGCATACGCTGAAGCTTTCTTT. It translates to CASSLGIAYAEAFF. This chain uses TRBV12-3 or TRBV12-4 with TRBJ1-1; D is unresolved. This CDR3 comprises 14 residues. V was shortened by 1 base and J by 6 bases, with 12 bases between the two germline ends.

The chain has TRBV6-5 and TRBJ1-2; no clear D. Trimming took off 10 bases at V and 4 bases at J, with 22 bases between the two ends. This CDR3 has 15 residues. The germline gives CDR1 MNHEY, CDR2 SVGAGI. In nucleotides, the CDR3 is TGTGCCACCTTACTCGCCGGGAAAGAGACCTATGGCTACACCTTC. It encodes CATLLAGKETYGYTF.